Listed here are 28 T cell receptor beta chains from one sample, sequenced in a study of cytomegalovirus exposure and HLA in healthy donors. This PCR relied on a set of 60 Vbeta primers and 13 Jbeta primers. TCRdb's table, derived via immunoSEQ multiplex PCR, lists solely in-frame clones and lacks some. Among approximately 160,000 clones, around 86% were seen once, and the ten largest hold less than 5%. The material sequenced was PBMCs. The origin of the receptors is a man aged 45 to 65 in good health and CMV-seropositive.

The chain is built from TRBV19 and TRBJ1-2, with TRBD1 matching 12 bases. CDR3 size: 18 residues. With 3 bases clipped from V and 3 bases from J, the junction kept 11 bases outside the gene matches. Germline V gene lookup returns CDR1 LNHDA and CDR2 SQIVND (reference sequence). CDR3 region: CASSMLRDRGHLDYGYTF. The CDR3 bases are TGTGCCAGTAGTATGTTAAGGGACAGGGGGCATCTTGACTATGGCTACACCTTC.

The table lists this clone with a few counts. The CDR3 region is CASSLFSGGWDEQFF. The CDR3 nucleotides read TGTGCCAGCAGCTTATTTTCCGGGGGGTGGGATGAGCAGTTCTTC. This chain uses TRBV7-3 with TRBJ2-1; 7 nucleotides align to TRBD2. The V gene's germline CDR1 is SGHTA and CDR2 FQGTGA. With V trimmed by 2 bases and J by 8 bases, 9 bases remained unmatched. CDR3 size: 15 residues.

The gene calls are TRBV27 and TRBJ1-6; TRBD1 might be the D (5 bases). CDR1 and CDR2 (germline): MNHEY, SMNVEV (reference sequence). Trimming took off 5 bases at V and 0 bases at J, with 11 bases between the two ends. The CDR3 runs 16 residues. CDR3 DNA sequence: TGTGCCAGCAGTCGCAGGGTTAGCTCCTATAATTCACCCCTCCACTTT. Its translation is CASSRRVSSYNSPLHF.

A few counts support this clone. The chain combines TRBV19 with TRBJ1-1; 7 bases line up with TRBD1. The CDR3 is 14 amino acids. Germline values: CDR1 LNHDA, CDR2 SQIVND (reference sequence). V dropped 3 bases and J dropped 0; count of bases not matched to a gene: 1. The chain's CDR3 is CASSMGTVNTEAFF. DNA of the CDR3: TGTGCCAGTAGTATGGGGACAGTGAACACTGAAGCTTTCTTT.

This chain links TRBV5-1 with TRBJ2-1; D uncertain. Trimming stripped 5 bases from V and 4 bases from J, with 13 bases between. The V gene's germline CDR1 is SGHRS and CDR2 YFSETQ. This CDR3 has 14 residues. The CDR3 region is CASRLETGYNEQFF. The CDR3 nucleotides read TGCGCCAGCAGGCTTGAGACTGGGTACAATGAGCAGTTCTTC.

The rearrangement uses TRBV21-1 and TRBJ1-2; the DNA was not compared with TRBD1, the D call given in the table. TRBV21-1 is reported as a pseudogene. The CDR3 has 13 residues. CDR3 nucleotide sequence: TGTGCCAGCAGCAAAGACACAGGGGATGGCTACACCTTC. Its protein is CASSKDTGDGYTF.

This chain links TRBV5-1 with TRBJ2-1, with TRBD2 as a possible D gene (5 bases). V lost 0 bases and J lost 5, with 12 bases in between. The V gene's germline CDR1 is SGHRS and CDR2 YFSETQ. This CDR3 comprises 15 residues. In DNA, the CDR3 is TGCGCCAGCAGCTTGGTAGGGAGAGGGCACAATGAGCAGTTCTTC. The encoded protein is CASSLVGRGHNEQFF.

The chain uses TRBV6-6 and TRBJ1-5, with D possibly matching TRBD1 (6 bases). Germline V lookup: CDR1 MNHNY, CDR2 SVGAGI (reference sequence). Trimming shortened V by 7 bases and J by 3 bases, and 13 bases separated the two germline ends. CDR3 length: 14 residues. The CDR3 DNA reads as TGTGCCAGCAAAGAGCGACAGGCCAATCAGCCCCAGCATTTT. This translates into CASKERQANQPQHF.

The chain is built from TRBV29-1 and TRBJ1-3; TRBD1 matches 7 bases. The junction had 5 bases not matched to a gene; V was cut back by 4 bases and J by 2 bases. In germline, CDR1 is SQVTM, CDR2 ANQGSEA. The CDR3 totals 14 residues. The chain's CDR3 is CSVVGDRTGNTIYF. The CDR3 coding sequence is TGCAGCGTTGTAGGGGACAGAACTGGAAACACCATATATTTT.

The chain couples TRBV27 to TRBJ1-6; D remains unclear. Trimming stripped 2 bases from V and 5 bases from J, with 10 bases between. The CDR3 totals 15 residues. Germline CDR1 reads MNHEY; CDR2 reads SMNVEV (reference sequence). The CDR3 DNA reads as TGTGCCAGCAGTTTAAGCTGGGCCAATAATTCACCCCTCCACTTT. This translates into CASSLSWANNSPLHF.

This clone has only a few counts. J is TRBJ1-5 and V is TRBV28, with D uncertain. V lost 7 bases and J lost 2, with 12 bases in between. This CDR3 region has 14 residues. The germline gives CDR1 MDHEN, CDR2 SYDVKM. CDR3 region: CASTARWGNQPQHF. CDR3 nucleotides: TGTGCCAGCACCGCCAGGTGGGGCAATCAGCCCCAGCATTTT.

V usage is TRBV6-6 and J usage is TRBJ1-4, with a weak D call TRBD1 (5 bases). Germline CDR1 MNHNY, CDR2 SVGAGI (reference sequence). The V end lost 0 bases, the J end lost 6 bases, and 5 bases lay between the germline ends. This CDR3 is built from 13 residues. The CDR3 coding sequence is TGTGCCAGCAGTTACTCAGGGGATGAAAAACTGTTTTTT. Encoded protein: CASSYSGDEKLFF.

In its sample, this clone was seen a few times. The V and J genes are TRBV5-4 and TRBJ2-2, with 13 bases lining up with TRBD2. CDR3 length equals 18 residues. The germline V gene encodes CDR1 SGHNT and CDR2 YYREEE (reference sequence). J was trimmed by 2 bases and V by 4 bases; bases with no gene match: 8. The CDR3, as DNA: TGTGCCAGCAGCCCACCCGGACTAGCGGGAGTTAACACCGGGGAGCTGTTTTTT. Translating gives CASSPPGLAGVNTGELFF.

This chain links TRBV18 with TRBJ1-5; 7 bases line up with TRBD1. The CDR3 extends over 14 amino acids. Germline values: CDR1 KGHSH, CDR2 LQKENI. The trim removed 3 bases at V and 4 bases at J, leaving 3 bases unmatched. CDR3 residues: CASSPGTVNQPQHF. In DNA form, the CDR3 reads TGTGCCAGCTCACCGGGGACAGTGAATCAGCCCCAGCATTTT. Complete variable domain (other parts from reference TRBV18 and TRBJ1-5): NAGVMQNPRHLVRRRGQEARLRCSPMKGHSHVYWYRQLPEEGLKFMVYLQKENIIDESGMPKERFSAEFPKEGPSILRIQQVVRGDSAAYFCASSPGTVNQPQHFGDGTRLSIL.

The rearrangement joins TRBV5-1 to TRBJ1-2, with D hard to call. V dropped 3 bases and J dropped 7 bases, with 16 bases sitting between them. This CDR3 has 14 amino acids. The germline V gene has CDR1 SGHRS and CDR2 YFSETQ. CDR3 amino acids: CASSSSRAGGGYTF. Here the CDR3 DNA reads TGCGCCAGCAGCTCATCCCGGGCCGGAGGTGGCTACACCTTC.

Note on this clone: A read error may account for a junction end that differs from germline. The CDR3 region has the DNA TGTGCCAGCAGCTTCGGAGGTTCCTCCGAGCAGTACTTC. Translated: CASSFGGSSEQYF. The chain couples TRBV5-8 to TRBJ2-7; the D gene is possibly TRBD2 (5 bases). Looked up from germline, CDR1 is SGHTS and CDR2 is YDEGEE. CDR3 size: 13 residues.

The chain uses TRBV23-1 and TRBJ2-1; no firm D call. TRBV23-1 is noted as an ORF with a role that remains uncertain. Deletions cut 9 bases from V and 2 bases from J, with 14 bases between. The CDR3 loop spans 14 amino acids. The CDR3 DNA reads as TGCGCCAGAGGCCAGCGCGTGCCCTACAATGAGCAGTTCTTC. Residues: CARGQRVPYNEQFF.

J is TRBJ2-1 and V is TRBV7-9, with 8 bases lining up with TRBD2. This CDR3 comprises 15 residues. Germline CDR1 SEHNR, CDR2 FQNEAQ (reference sequence). V was clipped by 5 bases and J by 6 bases; unmatched bases: 9. The CDR3: CASSPSRTSSNEQFF. The CDR3 DNA follows: TGTGCCAGCAGCCCATCCCGGACTAGCTCCAATGAGCAGTTCTTC. Full variable domain (missing parts from reference TRBV7-9 and TRBJ2-1): DTGVSQNPRHKITKRGQNVTFRCDPISEHNRLYWYRQTLGQGPEFLTYFQNEAQLEKSRLLSDRFSAERPKGSFSTLEIQRTEQGDSAMYLCASSPSRTSSNEQFFGPGTRLTVL.

The chain combines TRBV28 with TRBJ1-1; 8 nucleotides align to TRBD1. The CDR3 spans 13 residues. Germline V gene lookup returns CDR1 MDHEN and CDR2 SYDVKM. Germline trimming cut 4 bases from V and 7 bases from J; bases unmatched to any gene: 5. Here the CDR3 reads CASSSPDRGEAFF. In nucleotides, the CDR3 is TGTGCCAGCAGTTCCCCAGACAGGGGTGAAGCTTTCTTT.

In this sample, this clone turned up once. V usage is TRBV5-1 and J usage is TRBJ2-4; D is possibly TRBD2 (5 bases). The V and J ends lost 0 bases and 1 base respectively, with 8 bases between them. CDR1 and CDR2 (germline): SGHRS, YFSETQ. The CDR3 spans 15 residues. CDR3 region: CASSLAEAAKNIQYF. The CDR3 DNA sequence: TGCGCCAGCAGCTTGGCGGAGGCGGCCAAAAACATTCAGTACTTC.

The chain is built from TRBV15 and TRBJ2-3; a possible D gene is TRBD1 (5 bases). The CDR3 is 15 amino acids. V was trimmed by 5 bases and J by 0 bases, leaving 12 bases between them. Looked up from germline, CDR1 is LNHNV and CDR2 is YYDKDF (reference sequence). CDR3: CATSLDRISTDTQYF. The CDR3 region has the DNA TGTGCCACCAGCCTCGACAGAATCAGCACAGATACGCAGTATTTT.

V and J are TRBV5-4 and TRBJ2-1; 8 nucleotides match TRBD1. This CDR3 contains 17 residues. V shed 4 bases, J shed 6 bases, and the junction held 15 bases outside the gene matches. The germline gives CDR1 SGHNT, CDR2 YYREEE (reference sequence). The CDR3 nucleotides read TGTGCCAGCAGCCGATCAGGGGGCGGAGTGGTTAGCAATGAGCAGTTCTTC. This translates into CASSRSGGGVVSNEQFF.

The sample holds one count of this clone. This chain connects TRBV6-5 to TRBJ2-1, with a possible D match to TRBD1 (5 bases). Between the trimmed V and J ends, which lost 0 bases and 8 bases, there was a span of 11 bases. The V gene's germline CDR1 is MNHEY and CDR2 SVGAGI. CDR3 size: 14 residues. CDR3 residues: CASSYSGPYDEQFF. CDR3 bases: TGTGCCAGCAGTTACTCGGGGCCGTACGATGAGCAGTTCTTC.

This clone was recorded only once. The rearrangement links TRBV7-2 to TRBJ2-4; D possibly corresponds to TRBD2 (5 bases). Germline CDR1 reads SGHTA; CDR2 reads FQGNSA. Trimming left V 3 bases short and J 8 bases short, with 11 bases between. The length of the CDR3 is 13 residues. The DNA for the CDR3 is TGTGCCAGCAGCTTCGGGGTATTGGACATTCAGTACTTC. Protein product: CASSFGVLDIQYF.

This rearrangement joins TRBV5-5 to TRBJ1-1, with TRBD1 as a possible D gene (5 bases). V was clipped by 2 bases and J by 1 base, with 6 bases between them. Germline V gene data show CDR1 as SGHKS and CDR2 as YYEKEE (reference sequence). The CDR3 is 13 amino acids. The CDR3 region is CASSFDRNTEAFF. The CDR3 coding sequence is TGTGCCAGCAGCTTCGACAGGAACACTGAAGCTTTCTTT.

The chain recombines TRBV4-1 with TRBJ1-2; 7 positions match TRBD1. The CDR3 length is 15 residues. The germline CDR1 and CDR2 sequences are MGHRA and YSYEKL. The ends lost 2 bases at V and 0 bases at J; junction bases unmatched: 3. The CDR3 bases are TGCGCCAGCAGCCAAATACAGGGGACTAACTATGGCTACACCTTC. Protein: CASSQIQGTNYGYTF.

V gene TRBV7-6 combines with J gene TRBJ2-5, with a tentative D call TRBD2 (6 bases). Trimming stripped 1 base from V and 1 base from J, with 16 bases between. From germline, CDR1 is SGHVS and CDR2 FNYEAQ. This CDR3 is built from 17 residues. This chain's CDR3 is CASSLEASVASQETQYF. The CDR3 DNA sequence: TGTGCCAGCAGCTTAGAGGCTAGCGTTGCCTCCCAAGAGACCCAGTACTTC.

The genes are TRBV29-1 and TRBJ1-2; a possible D gene is TRBD1 (6 bases). This CDR3 region has 13 residues. CDR1 and CDR2 (germline): SQVTM, ANQGSEA. V lost 7 bases and J lost 3, with 15 bases in between. The CDR3 DNA reads TGCAGCGGCTGGGAGAGGACAGACTATGGCTACACCTTC. This encodes CSGWERTDYGYTF.